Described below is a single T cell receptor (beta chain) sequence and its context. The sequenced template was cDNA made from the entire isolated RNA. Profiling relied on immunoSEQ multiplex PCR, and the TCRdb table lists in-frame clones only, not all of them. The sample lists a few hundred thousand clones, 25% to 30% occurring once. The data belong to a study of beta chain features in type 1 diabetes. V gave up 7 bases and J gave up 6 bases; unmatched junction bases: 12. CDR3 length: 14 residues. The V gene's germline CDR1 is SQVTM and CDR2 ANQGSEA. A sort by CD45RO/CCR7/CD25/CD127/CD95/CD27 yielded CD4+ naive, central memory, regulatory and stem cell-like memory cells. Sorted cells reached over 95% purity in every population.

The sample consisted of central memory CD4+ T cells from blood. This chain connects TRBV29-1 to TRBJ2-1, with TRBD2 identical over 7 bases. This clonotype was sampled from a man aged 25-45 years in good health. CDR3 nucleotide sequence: TGCAGCGCTTCCGGGGCTAGCGGCCGCAATGAGCAGTTCTTC. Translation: CSASGASGRNEQFF.